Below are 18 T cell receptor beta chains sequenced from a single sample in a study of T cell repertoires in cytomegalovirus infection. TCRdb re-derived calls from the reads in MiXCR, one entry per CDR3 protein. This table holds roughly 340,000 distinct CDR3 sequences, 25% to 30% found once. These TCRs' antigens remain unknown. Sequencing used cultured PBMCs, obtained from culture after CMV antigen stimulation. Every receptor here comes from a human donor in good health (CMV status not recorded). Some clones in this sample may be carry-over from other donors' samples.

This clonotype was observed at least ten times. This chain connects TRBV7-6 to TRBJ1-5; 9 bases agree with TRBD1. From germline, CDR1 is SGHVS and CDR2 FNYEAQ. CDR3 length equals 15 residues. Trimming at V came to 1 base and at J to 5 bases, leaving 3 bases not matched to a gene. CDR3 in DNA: TGTGCCAGCAGCTTAGAACAGGGGGCCTATCAGCCCCAGCATTTT. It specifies CASSLEQGAYQPQHF.

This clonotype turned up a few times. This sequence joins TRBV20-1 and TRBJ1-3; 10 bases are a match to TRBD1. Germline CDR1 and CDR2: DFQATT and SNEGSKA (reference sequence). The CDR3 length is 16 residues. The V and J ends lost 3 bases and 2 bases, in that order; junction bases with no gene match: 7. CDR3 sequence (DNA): TGCAGTGCTAGTGCCGGGACAGGGGACGCTGGAAACACCATATATTTT. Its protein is CSASAGTGDAGNTIYF.

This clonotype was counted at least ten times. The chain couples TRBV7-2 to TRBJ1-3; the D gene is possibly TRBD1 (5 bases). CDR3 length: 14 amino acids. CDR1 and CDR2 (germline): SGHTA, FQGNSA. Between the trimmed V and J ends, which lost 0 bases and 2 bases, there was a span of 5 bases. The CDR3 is CASSLAGAGNTIYF. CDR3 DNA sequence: TGTGCCAGCAGCTTAGCAGGGGCTGGAAACACCATATATTTT.

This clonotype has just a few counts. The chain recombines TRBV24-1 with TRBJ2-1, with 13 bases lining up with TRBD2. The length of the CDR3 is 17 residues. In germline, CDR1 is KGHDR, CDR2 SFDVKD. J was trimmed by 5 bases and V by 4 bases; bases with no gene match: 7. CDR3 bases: TGTGCCACCAGTGAGCCGACCGGGACTAGCGGGAACAATGAGCAGTTCTTC. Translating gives CATSEPTGTSGNNEQFF.

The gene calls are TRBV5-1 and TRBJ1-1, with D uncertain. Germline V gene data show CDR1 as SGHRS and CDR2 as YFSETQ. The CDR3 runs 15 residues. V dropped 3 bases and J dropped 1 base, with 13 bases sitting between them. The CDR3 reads CASSSQRPGNTEAFF. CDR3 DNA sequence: TGCGCCAGCAGCTCCCAGAGGCCGGGGAACACTGAAGCTTTCTTT.

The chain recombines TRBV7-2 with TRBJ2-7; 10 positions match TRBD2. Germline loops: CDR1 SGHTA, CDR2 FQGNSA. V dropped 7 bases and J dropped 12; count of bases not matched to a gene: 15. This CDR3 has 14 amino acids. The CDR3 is CASTTTRLAGELYF. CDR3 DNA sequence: TGTGCCAGCACCACAACCCGGCTAGCGGGAGAGTTGTACTTC.

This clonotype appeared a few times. CDR3 sequence (DNA): TGTGCCAGCAGCGGTTCCGGGACTAAGACAGATACGCAGTATTTT. Translated: CASSGSGTKTDTQYF. This chain joins TRBV7-6 and TRBJ2-3; TRBD2 aligns across 7 bases. CDR3 size: 15 residues. Germline-derived CDR1 and CDR2 are SGHVS and FNYEAQ. V lost 5 bases and J lost 3; bases outside the gene matches: 8. Drawing the rest from reference TRBV7-6 and TRBJ2-3, the complete variable domain is GAGVSQSPRYKVTKRGQDVALRCDPISGHVSLYWYRQALGQGPEFLTYFNYEAQQDKSGLPNDRFSAERPEGSISTLTIQRTEQRDSAMYRCASSGSGTKTDTQYFGPGTRLTVL.

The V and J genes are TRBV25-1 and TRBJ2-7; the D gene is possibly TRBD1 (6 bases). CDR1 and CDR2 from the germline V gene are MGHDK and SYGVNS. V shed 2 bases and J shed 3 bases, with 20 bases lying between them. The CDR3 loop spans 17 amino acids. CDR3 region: CASSEPRNREKGYEQYF. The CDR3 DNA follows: TGTGCCAGCAGTGAACCCCGTAACAGGGAGAAGGGCTACGAGCAGTACTTC.

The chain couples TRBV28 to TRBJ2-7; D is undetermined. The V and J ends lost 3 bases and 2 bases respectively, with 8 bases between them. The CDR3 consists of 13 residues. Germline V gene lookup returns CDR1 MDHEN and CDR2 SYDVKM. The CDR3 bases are TGTGCCAGCAGTTTTTTTGTAGCCTACGAGCAGTACTTC. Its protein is CASSFFVAYEQYF.

CDR3 sequence: CSARDWQGGEKLFF. The CDR3 nucleotides read TGCAGTGCTAGAGATTGGCAGGGGGGTGAAAAACTGTTTTTT. The rearrangement joins TRBV20-1 to TRBJ1-4, with TRBD1 identical over 7 bases. The CDR3 sequence is 14 residues long. CDR1 and CDR2 from the germline V gene are DFQATT and SNEGSKA (reference sequence). Losses at the gene ends were 0 bases for V and 7 bases for J; bases not matched to a gene: 5.

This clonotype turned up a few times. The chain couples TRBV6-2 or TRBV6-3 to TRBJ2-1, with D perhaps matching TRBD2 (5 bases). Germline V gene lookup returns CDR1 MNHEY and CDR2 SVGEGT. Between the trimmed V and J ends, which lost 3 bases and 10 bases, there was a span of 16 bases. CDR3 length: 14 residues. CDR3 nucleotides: TGTGCCAGCAGTTATAGAGGGCCCCAATTGGAGCAGTTCTTC. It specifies CASSYRGPQLEQFF.

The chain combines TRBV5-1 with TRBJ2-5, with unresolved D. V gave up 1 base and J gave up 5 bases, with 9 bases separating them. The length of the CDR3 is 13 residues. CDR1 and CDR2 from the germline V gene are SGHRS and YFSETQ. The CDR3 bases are TGCGCCAGCAGCTTGATAGTAGACGAGACCCAGTACTTC. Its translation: CASSLIVDETQYF.

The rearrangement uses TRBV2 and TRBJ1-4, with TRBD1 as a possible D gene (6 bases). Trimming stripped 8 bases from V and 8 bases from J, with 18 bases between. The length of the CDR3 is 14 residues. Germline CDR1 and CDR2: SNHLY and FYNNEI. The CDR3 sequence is CASGAGFQGEKLFF. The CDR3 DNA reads TGTGCCAGCGGAGCGGGATTCCAGGGGGAAAAACTGTTTTTT.

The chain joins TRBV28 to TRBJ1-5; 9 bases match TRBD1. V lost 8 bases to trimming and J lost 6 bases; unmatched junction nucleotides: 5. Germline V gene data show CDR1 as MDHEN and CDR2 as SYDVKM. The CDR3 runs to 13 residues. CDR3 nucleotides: TGTGCCAGCCGGACAGGGGAGTTTCAGCCCCAGCATTTT. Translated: CASRTGEFQPQHF. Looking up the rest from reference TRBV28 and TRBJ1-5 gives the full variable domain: DVKVTQSSRYLVKRTGEKVFLECVQDMDHENMFWYRQDPGLGLRLIYFSYDVKMKEKGDIPEGYSVSREKKERFSLILESASTNQTSMYLCASRTGEFQPQHFGDGTRLSIL.

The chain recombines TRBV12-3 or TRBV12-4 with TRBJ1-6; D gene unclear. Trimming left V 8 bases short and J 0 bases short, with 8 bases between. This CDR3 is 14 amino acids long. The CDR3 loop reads CASSRRSYNSPLHF. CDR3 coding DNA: TGTGCCAGCTCTAGACGCTCCTATAATTCACCCCTCCACTTT.

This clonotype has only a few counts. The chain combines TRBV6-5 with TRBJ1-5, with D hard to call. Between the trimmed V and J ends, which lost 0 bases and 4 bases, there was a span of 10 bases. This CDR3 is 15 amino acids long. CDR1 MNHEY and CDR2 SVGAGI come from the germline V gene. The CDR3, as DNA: TGTGCCAGCAGTTACTCGATGCGCAGTAATCAGCCCCAGCATTTT. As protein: CASSYSMRSNQPQHF.

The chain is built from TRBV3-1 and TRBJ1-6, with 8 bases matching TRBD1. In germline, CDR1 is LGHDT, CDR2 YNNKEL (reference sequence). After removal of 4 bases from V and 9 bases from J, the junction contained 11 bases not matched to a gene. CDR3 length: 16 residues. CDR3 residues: CASSPRDRTRGSPLHF. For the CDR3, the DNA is TGTGCCAGCAGCCCGAGGGACAGGACCCGGGGTTCACCCCTCCACTTT.

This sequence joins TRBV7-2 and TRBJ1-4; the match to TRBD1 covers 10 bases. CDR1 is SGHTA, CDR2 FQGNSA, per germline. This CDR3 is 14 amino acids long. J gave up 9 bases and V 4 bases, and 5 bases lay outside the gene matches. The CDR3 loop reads CASSSGQGYQKLFF. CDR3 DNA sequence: TGTGCCAGCAGCTCGGGACAGGGGTATCAAAAACTGTTTTTT.